Described below is a single T cell receptor (beta chain) sequence and its context. This specimen comes from a study of T cells in tuberculosis. Across the whole study: CD1B tetramers identified T cells specific for mycobacterial lipid GMM.

After thawing and overnight rest, PBMC were stained with GMM-loaded CD1B tetramer, viability dye and anti-CD3 for sorting. The CD1B tetramers carried C32 glucose monomycolate purified from Rhodococcus equi. Chain pairing is unknown; alpha and beta were sequenced separately. Some clones are missing from TCRdb's copy, which holds only in-frame ones; the method was immunoSEQ multiplex PCR. The sample lists approximately 100,000 clones, under 95% occurring once. The CDR3 totals 11 residues. The V end lost 0 bases, the J end lost 8 bases, and 7 bases lay between the germline ends. Germline CDR1 GTSNPN, CDR2 SVGIG (reference sequence).

Sequencing was done on a sample of CD1b-GMM tetramer-negative cells sorted from PBMCs. The V gene is TRBV30, the J gene TRBJ1-2; D is undetermined. The clonotype was recovered from an adult woman with latent tuberculosis. The CDR3 nucleotides are TGTGCCTGGAGTGTGGCCGGGGGCTACACCTTC. It translates to CAWSVAGGYTF.